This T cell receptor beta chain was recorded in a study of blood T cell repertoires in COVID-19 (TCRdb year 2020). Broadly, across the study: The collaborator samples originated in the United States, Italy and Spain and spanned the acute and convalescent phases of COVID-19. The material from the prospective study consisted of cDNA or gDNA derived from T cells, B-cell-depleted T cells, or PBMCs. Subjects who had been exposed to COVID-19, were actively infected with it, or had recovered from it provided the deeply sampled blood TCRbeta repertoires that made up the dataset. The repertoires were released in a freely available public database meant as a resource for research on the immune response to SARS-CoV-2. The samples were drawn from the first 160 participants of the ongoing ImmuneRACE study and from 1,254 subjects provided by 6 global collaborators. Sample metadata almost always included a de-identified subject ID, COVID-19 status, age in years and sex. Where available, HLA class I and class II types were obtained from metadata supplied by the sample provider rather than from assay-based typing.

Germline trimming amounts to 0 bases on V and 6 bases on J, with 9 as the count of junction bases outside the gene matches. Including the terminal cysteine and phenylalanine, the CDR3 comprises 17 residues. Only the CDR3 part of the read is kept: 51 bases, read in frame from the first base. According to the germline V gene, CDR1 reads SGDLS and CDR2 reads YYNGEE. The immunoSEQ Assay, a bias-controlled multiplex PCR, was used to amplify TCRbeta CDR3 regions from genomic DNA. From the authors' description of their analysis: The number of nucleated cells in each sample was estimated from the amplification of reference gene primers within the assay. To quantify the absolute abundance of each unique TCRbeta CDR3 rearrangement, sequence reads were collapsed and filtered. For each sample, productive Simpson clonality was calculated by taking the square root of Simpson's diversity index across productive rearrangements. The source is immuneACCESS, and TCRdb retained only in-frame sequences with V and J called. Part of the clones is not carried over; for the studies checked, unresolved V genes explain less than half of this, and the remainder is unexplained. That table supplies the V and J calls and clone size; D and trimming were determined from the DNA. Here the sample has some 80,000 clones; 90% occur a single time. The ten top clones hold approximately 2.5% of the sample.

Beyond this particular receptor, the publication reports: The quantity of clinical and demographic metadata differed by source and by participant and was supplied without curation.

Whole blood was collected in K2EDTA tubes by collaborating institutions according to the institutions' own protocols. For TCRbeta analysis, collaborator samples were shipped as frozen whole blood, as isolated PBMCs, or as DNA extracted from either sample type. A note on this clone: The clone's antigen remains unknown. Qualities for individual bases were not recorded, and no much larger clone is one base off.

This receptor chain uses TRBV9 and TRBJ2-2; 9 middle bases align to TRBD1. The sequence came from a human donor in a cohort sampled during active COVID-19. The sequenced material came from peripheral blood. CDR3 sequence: CASSVGEDRGRSGELFF. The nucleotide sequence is TGTGCCAGCAGCGTAGGGGAGGACAGGGGAAGGTCCGGGGAGCTGTTTTTT.